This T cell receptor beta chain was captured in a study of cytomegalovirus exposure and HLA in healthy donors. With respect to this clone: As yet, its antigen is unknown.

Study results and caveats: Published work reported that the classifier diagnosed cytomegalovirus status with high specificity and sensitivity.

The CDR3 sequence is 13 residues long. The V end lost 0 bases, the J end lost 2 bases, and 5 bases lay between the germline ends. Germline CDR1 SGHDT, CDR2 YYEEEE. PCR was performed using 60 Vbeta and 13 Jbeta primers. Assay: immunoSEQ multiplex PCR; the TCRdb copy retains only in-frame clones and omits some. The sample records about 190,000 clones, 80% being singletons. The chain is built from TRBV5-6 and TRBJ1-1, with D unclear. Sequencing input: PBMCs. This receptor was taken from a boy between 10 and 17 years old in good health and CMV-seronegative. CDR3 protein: CASSLAENTEAFF. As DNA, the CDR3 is TGTGCCAGCAGCTTGGCAGAAAACACTGAAGCTTTCTTT.